What follows are 24 T cell receptor beta chains derived from one specimen sequenced in a study of Tregs in tolerant kidney transplant recipients. Repertoires were generated with immunoSEQ multiplex PCR, while TCRdb's copy carries only in-frame clones and drops some. The sample holds about 52,000 clones. The specimen comprised CD4+ T cells from blood, sampled before the transplant. The receptors here all came from a human donor who received a combined kidney and bone marrow transplant.

A note on this clone: Read sequence stops 3 residues before the CDR3 end, and the germline J gene provides the missing end. This chain links TRBV2 with TRBJ2-5, with 13 bases identical to TRBD2. Looked up from germline, CDR1 is SNHLY and CDR2 is FYNNEI. The V segment lost 4 bases and the J segment 4 bases; nucleotides outside the gene matches: 6. The CDR3 sequence is 16 residues long. CDR3 region: CASSGRLAGGRETQYF. CDR3 bases read: TGTGCCAGCAGTGGACGACTAGCGGGGGGTAGAGAGACC.

On this clone itself: The read ends 3 residues before the CDR3 terminus; that terminus is restored from the germline J gene. This sequence joins TRBV18 and TRBJ1-5; the match to TRBD1 covers 8 bases. CDR1 KGHSH and CDR2 LQKENI come from the germline V gene. V lost 3 bases, J lost 8 bases, and 9 bases stayed unmatched. The CDR3 runs 15 residues. The part of the CDR3 DNA that was read is TGTGCCAGCTCACCCGGGACAGGAGTGATCAAGCCC. Encoded protein: CASSPGTGVIKP. The CDR3 in full is CASSPGTGVIKPQHF.

With respect to this clone: The CDR3 end lies 3 residues beyond the end of the read and is filled in from the germline J gene. The chain combines TRBV18 with TRBJ1-1; unclear D gene. Germline assignment: CDR1 KGHSH and CDR2 LQKENI. V was shortened by 4 bases and J by 1 base, with 10 bases between the two germline ends. The CDR3 runs to 14 residues. CDR3 bases read: TGTGCCAGCTCACGCACTAGGGAGAACACTGAA. It translates to CASSRTRENTE. From start to end, the CDR3 is CASSRTRENTEAFF.

For this clone: The CDR3 end falls 3 residues outside the read, so it is completed with the germline J gene. This sequence joins TRBV30 and TRBJ2-1; unclear D gene. Trimming left V 4 bases short and J 7 bases short, with 17 bases between. The CDR3 has 14 residues. Germline V gene sequence: CDR1 GTSNPN, CDR2 SVGIG (reference sequence). The DNA read from the CDR3 is TGTGCCTGGATGCTCAACTATCCTTCGAATGAG. Residues: CAWMLNYPSNE. The full CDR3 protein reads CAWMLNYPSNEQFF.

Of note for this clone: The read ends 3 residues shy of where the CDR3 ends; the end is completed using the germline J gene. V gene TRBV7-8 combines with J gene TRBJ2-7; D gene uncertain. This CDR3 has 13 residues. In germline, CDR1 is SGHVS, CDR2 FQNEAQ. With 1 base removed from V and 3 bases from J, the gap between germline ends came to 7 bases. CDR3: CASSLVPGYEQYF. CDR3 bases read: TGTGCCAGCAGCTTAGTACCAGGCTACGAG.

As concerns this clone: The sequence runs out 3 residues before the end of the CDR3; the remainder is reconstructed from the germline J gene. This chain links TRBV7-6 with TRBJ2-3, with no clear D. The CDR3 totals 14 residues. Trimming shortened V by 5 bases and J by 1 base, and 10 bases separated the two germline ends. Germline V lookup: CDR1 SGHVS, CDR2 FNYEAQ. The covered CDR3 bases are TGTGCCAGCAGCCCCAGCGCCGGCACAGATACG. Its translation: CASSPSAGTDT. The complete CDR3 sequence is CASSPSAGTDTQYF.

Regarding this clone: The CDR3 end is not reached by the read, which stops 3 residues before it; the germline J gene fills it in. This chain connects TRBV10-3 to TRBJ1-2; maybe TRBD1 (6 bases). The CDR3 is 14 residues long. Per germline, CDR1 ENHRY and CDR2 SYGVKD. V was cut by 6 bases and J by 1 base, with 12 bases left in between. CDR3 loop: CAISAGDHNYGYTF. The DNA read from the CDR3 is TGTGCCATCAGCGCAGGGGACCATAACTATGGC.

In regard to this clone: Read data end 3 residues before the CDR3 end; the end is taken from the germline J gene. The V call is TRBV2, the J call TRBJ2-5; 7 bases fit TRBD2. J lost 5 bases, V lost 6 bases, and 6 bases had no gene match. Germline V gene lookup returns CDR1 SNHLY and CDR2 FYNNEI. CDR3 length: 13 amino acids. The sequenced CDR3 bases are TGTGCCAGCAGCGTAGGGACTACCGAGACC. It specifies CASSVGTTET. The full CDR3 protein is CASSVGTTETQYF.

Remarks on this clone: Sequencing ends 3 residues short of the CDR3 end; the germline J gene provides the rest. The chain uses TRBV7-9 and TRBJ2-1; no clear D gene. CDR1 and CDR2 from the germline V gene are SEHNR and FQNEAQ (reference sequence). The CDR3 extends over 14 amino acids. Trimming removed 3 bases at V and 5 bases at J, with 11 bases between. The DNA read from the CDR3 is TGTGCCAGCAGCTTCGTACACCTCAACAATGAG. It codes for CASSFVHLNNE. The CDR3 in full is CASSFVHLNNEQFF.

On this clone: The CDR3 end lies 3 residues beyond the end of the read and is filled in from the germline J gene. J is TRBJ2-1 and V is TRBV18, with 13 bases identical to TRBD2. V lost 5 bases and J lost 7; bases outside the gene matches: 14. The germline V gene encodes CDR1 KGHSH and CDR2 LQKENI. The CDR3 contains 18 residues. CDR3 loop: CASSAKQGTSGRANEQFF. The covered CDR3 bases are TGTGCCAGCTCAGCTAAGCAGGGAACTAGCGGGAGGGCTAATGAG.

On this clone: The read is 3 residues too short to cover the CDR3 end, so that end is filled in from the germline J gene. V is TRBV7-2 and J is TRBJ2-1, with 8 positions matching TRBD2. The CDR3 runs 15 residues. Germline values: CDR1 SGHTA, CDR2 FQGNSA. V shed 1 base and J 2 bases; nucleotides not matched to a gene: 1. CDR3 bases read: TGTGCCAGCAGCTTAGGCGGGGGGCCCTACAATGAG. Amino acid sequence: CASSLGGGPYNE. The whole CDR3 region reads CASSLGGGPYNEQFF. Looking up the rest from reference TRBV7-2 and TRBJ2-1 gives the full variable domain: GAGVSQSPSNKVTEKGKDVELRCDPISGHTALYWYRQSLGQGLEFLIYFQGNSAPDKSGLPSDRFSAERTGGSVSTLTIQRTQQEDSAVYLCASSLGGGPYNEQFFGPGTRLTVL.

Notes on this clone: Read sequence stops 3 residues before the CDR3 end, and the germline J gene provides the missing end. J is TRBJ2-7 and V is TRBV7-2; a possible D gene is TRBD1 (6 bases). V was pared by 5 bases and J by 4 bases, with 18 bases between. Germline-derived CDR1 and CDR2 are SGHTA and FQGNSA. This CDR3 is 15 amino acids long. CDR3 amino acids: CASSPQGKPIYEQYF. The sequenced part of the CDR3 DNA is TGTGCCAGCAGCCCACAGGGTAAGCCCATTTACGAG.

Points on this clone: Read data end 3 residues before the CDR3 end; the end is taken from the germline J gene. The chain couples TRBV7-8 to TRBJ2-5, with D unresolved. This CDR3 contains 15 residues. Trimming removed 3 bases from V and 1 base from J, with 12 bases in between. Germline V gene data show CDR1 as SGHVS and CDR2 as FQNEAQ. CDR3 amino acids: CASSFGLLLQETQYF. The part of the CDR3 DNA that was read is TGTGCCAGCAGCTTCGGTTTGCTTCTCCAAGAGACC.

A word on this clone: The read finishes 3 residues shy of the CDR3 end, and the germline J gene is used to complete it. V usage is TRBV7-9 and J usage is TRBJ1-5, with 9 bases that match TRBD1. Germline V CDR1 and CDR2: SEHNR, FQNEAQ (reference sequence). CDR3 length: 14 residues. Germline trimming cut 5 bases from V and 5 bases from J; bases unmatched to any gene: 4. The CDR3 protein is CASSPRDRDQPQHF. The CDR3 DNA, read in part, is TGTGCCAGCAGCCCCCGGGACAGGGATCAGCCC.

Comment on this clone: The read terminates 3 residues before the CDR3 end, so the remaining end is supplied by the germline J gene. The chain has TRBV7-9 and TRBJ1-2, with D possibly TRBD1 on 6 matching bases. V lost 7 bases, J lost 3 bases, and 18 bases lay in between. The CDR3 is made up of 15 amino acids. Germline CDR1 SEHNR, CDR2 FQNEAQ (reference sequence). The CDR3 protein is CASNPTGLGHYGYTF. The DNA read from the CDR3 is TGTGCCAGCAACCCAACAGGGTTGGGGCACTATGGC.

Notes on this clone: The read ends 3 residues shy of where the CDR3 ends; the end is completed using the germline J gene. The chain links TRBV19 to TRBJ1-2, with D tentatively TRBD1 (5 bases). Germline V gene data show CDR1 as LNHDA and CDR2 as SQIVND (reference sequence). The CDR3 loop spans 15 amino acids. With 3 bases removed from V and 7 bases from J, the gap between germline ends came to 18 bases. Incomplete CDR3 DNA: TGTGCCAGTAGTATGTCGGCAGGGAGGACGGCTGGC. Protein sequence: CASSMSAGRTAG. The CDR3 in its entirety is CASSMSAGRTAGYTF.

Comment on this clone: The sequence runs out 3 residues before the end of the CDR3; the remainder is reconstructed from the germline J gene. This chain links TRBV30 with TRBJ1-2, with 8 bases matching TRBD1. The CDR3 is 15 amino acids. Germline V gene lookup returns CDR1 GTSNPN and CDR2 SVGIG (reference sequence). This chain's CDR3 is CAWSEVRGRAEGYTF. The CDR3 bases that were read are TGTGCCTGGAGTGAAGTCAGGGGGCGAGCGGAAGGC.

Points on this clone: The sequence runs out 3 residues before the end of the CDR3; the remainder is reconstructed from the germline J gene. The V gene is TRBV6-2 or TRBV6-3, the J gene TRBJ1-5; 7 bases align to TRBD1. This CDR3 has 14 residues. Trimming cost V 6 bases and J 2 bases; bases outside gene matches: 4. In germline, CDR1 is MNHEY, CDR2 SVGEGT. This CDR3 is CASSRDRGNQPQHF. Partial CDR3 DNA: TGTGCCAGCAGCCGAGACAGGGGCAATCAGCCC.

With respect to this clone: Read sequence stops 3 residues before the CDR3 end, and the germline J gene provides the missing end. The rearrangement joins TRBV11-2 to TRBJ2-7; D may be TRBD2 (6 bases). Trimming shortened V by 3 bases and J by 2 bases, and 11 bases separated the two germline ends. Germline values: CDR1 SGHAT, CDR2 FQNNGV. The CDR3 extends over 14 amino acids. The part of the CDR3 DNA that was read is TGTGCCAGCAGCTTGGGGACTTCTACCTACGAG. This codes for CASSLGTSTYE. The entire CDR3 reads CASSLGTSTYEQYF. Based on the CDR3 plus reference TRBV11-2 and TRBJ2-7, the full variable domain is EAGVAQSPRYKIIEKRQSVAFWCNPISGHATLYWYQQILGQGPKLLIQFQNNGVVDDSQLPKDRFSAERLKGVDSTLKIQPAKLEDSAVYLCASSLGTSTYEQYFGPGTRLTVT.

On this clone itself: The missing CDR3 end, 3 residues past where the read stops, is filled in from the germline J gene. The chain uses TRBV20-1 and TRBJ2-3; D remains unclear. There are 13 residues in the CDR3. Per the germline V gene, CDR1 is DFQATT and CDR2 is SNEGSKA (reference sequence). Trimming removed 1 base at V and 2 bases at J, with 7 bases between. The part of the CDR3 DNA that was read is TGCAGTGCTAGAGCCTTGTACACAGATACG. The encoded protein is CSARALYTDT. The entire CDR3 protein is CSARALYTDTQYF.

About this clone itself: The read is 3 residues too short to cover the CDR3 end, so that end is filled in from the germline J gene. The chain has TRBV7-2 and TRBJ1-1, with 7 bases matching TRBD1. The CDR3 spans 16 residues. Germline V gene lookup returns CDR1 SGHTA and CDR2 FQGNSA. Incomplete CDR3 DNA: TGTGCCAGCAGCTTAGCGGACCCTCGGACAGGCTCTATG. The encoded protein is CASSLADPRTGSM. The full CDR3 protein is CASSLADPRTGSMAFF.

As for this clone: The read is 3 residues too short to cover the CDR3 end, so that end is filled in from the germline J gene. This chain joins TRBV19 and TRBJ2-5, with 8 nucleotides matching TRBD2. Germline CDR1 and CDR2: LNHDA and SQIVND (reference sequence). Unmatched junction bases numbered 3, after V lost 4 bases and J lost 5 bases. This CDR3 region has 13 residues. The CDR3 sequence: CASSTTSGETQYF. The covered CDR3 bases are TGTGCCAGTAGTACCACTAGCGGCGAGACC.

Comment on this clone: The read ends 3 residues shy of where the CDR3 ends; the end is completed using the germline J gene. The V and J genes are TRBV10-2 and TRBJ1-6; tentative D call: TRBD1 (5 bases). Germline values: CDR1 WSHSY, CDR2 SAAADI. V was pared by 7 bases and J by 3 bases, with 16 bases between. The CDR3 has 16 amino acids. CDR3 protein: CASNPARGGYNSPLHF. The CDR3 bases that were read are TGCGCCAGCAATCCGGCTCGCGGGGGCTATAATTCACCC.

As for this clone: The CDR3 end lies 3 residues beyond the end of the read and is filled in from the germline J gene. The gene calls are TRBV6-1 and TRBJ1-2; 8 bases match TRBD1. V lost 4 bases to trimming and J lost 5 bases; unmatched junction nucleotides: 3. The CDR3 is 13 amino acids. CDR1 and CDR2 from the germline V gene are MNHNS and SASEGT. CDR3 amino acids: CASSAGGGYGYTF. The covered CDR3 bases are TGTGCCAGCAGTGCAGGGGGCGGGTATGGC.